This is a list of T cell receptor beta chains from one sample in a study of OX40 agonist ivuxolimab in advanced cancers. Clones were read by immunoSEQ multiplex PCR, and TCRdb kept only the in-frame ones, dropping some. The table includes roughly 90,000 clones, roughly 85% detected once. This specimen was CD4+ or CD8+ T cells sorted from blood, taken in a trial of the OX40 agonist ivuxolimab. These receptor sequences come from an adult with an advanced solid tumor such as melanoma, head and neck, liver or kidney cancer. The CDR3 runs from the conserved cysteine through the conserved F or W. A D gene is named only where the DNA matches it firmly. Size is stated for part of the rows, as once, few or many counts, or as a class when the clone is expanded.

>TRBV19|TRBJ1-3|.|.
TGTGCCAGTCATCCCGGGGGAAGCTCTGGAAACACCATATATTTT
CASHPGGSSGNTIYF
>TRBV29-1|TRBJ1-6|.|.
TGCAGCGTTCTCTTAGGGGAGAGTAATTCACCCCTCCACTTT
CSVLLGESNSPLHF
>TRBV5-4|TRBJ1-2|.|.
TGTGCCAGCAGCTTGGAGGCCGATGGCTACACCTTC
CASSLEADGYTF
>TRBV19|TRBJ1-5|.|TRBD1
TGTGCCAGTACCGGGACAGGGGGTCAGCCCCAGCATTTT
CASTGTGGQPQHF
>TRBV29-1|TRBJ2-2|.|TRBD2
TGCAGCGTTGGGAGCGGGAGGATCAACACCGGGGAGCTGTTTTTT
CSVGSGRINTGELFF
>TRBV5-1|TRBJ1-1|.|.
TGCGCCAGCAGCTGGCCCCGGGGTAAGGTCGCTTTCTTT
CASSWPRGKVAFF
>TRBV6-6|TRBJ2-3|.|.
TGTGCCAGCAGTTACCAGGGTTTGGATACGCAGTATTTT
CASSYQGLDTQYF
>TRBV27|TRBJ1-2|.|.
TGTGCCAGCAGTTTACGGATGACAGGCGGGGTGACGCACTATGGCTACACCTTC
CASSLRMTGGVTHYGYTF
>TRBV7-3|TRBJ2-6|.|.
TGTGCCAGCAGCTTGAGAAGGTCTGGGGCCAACGTCCTGACTTTC
CASSLRRSGANVLTF
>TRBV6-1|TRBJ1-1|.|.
TGTGCCAGCAGGCGGGACACTCTAGGCACTGAAGCTTTCTTT
CASRRDTLGTEAFF
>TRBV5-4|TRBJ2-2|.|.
TGTGCCAGCAGCGACAAGAAGGACCCCACCGGGGAGCTGTTTTTT
CASSDKKDPTGELFF
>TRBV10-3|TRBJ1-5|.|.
TGTGCCATCAGTGAGTCACCTGGGCAGCCCCAGCATTTT
CAISESPGQPQHF
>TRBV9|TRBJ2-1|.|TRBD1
TGTGCCAGCAGCCCAACAGGGGACGCCTACAATGAGCAGTTCTTC
CASSPTGDAYNEQFF
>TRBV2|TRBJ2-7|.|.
TGTGCCACCTCCCGTCGGGAGTCCTACGAGCAGTACTTC
CATSRRESYEQYF
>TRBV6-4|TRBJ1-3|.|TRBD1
TGTGCCAGCAGGAAAACAGGGGGGCCTGGAAACACCATATATTTT
CASRKTGGPGNTIYF
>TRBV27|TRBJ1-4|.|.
TGTGCCAGCAGTCACCGTCGGGGACTTAATGAAAAACTGTTTTTT
CASSHRRGLNEKLFF
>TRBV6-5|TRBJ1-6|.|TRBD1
TGTGCCAGCAGGGGGACAGGAGGGTATTCACCCCTCCACTTT
CASRGTGGYSPLHF
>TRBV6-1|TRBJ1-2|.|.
TGTGCCAGCAGTGAAGGGACAGCTAACTATGGCTACACCTTC
CASSEGTANYGYTF
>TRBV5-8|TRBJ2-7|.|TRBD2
TGTGCCAGCAGCTTCGGGAGGGCCTACGAGCAGTACTTC
CASSFGRAYEQYF
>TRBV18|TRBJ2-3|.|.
TGTGCCAGCTCCCCGAGGACCCGCACAGATACGCAGTATTTT
CASSPRTRTDTQYF
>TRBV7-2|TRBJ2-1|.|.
TGTGCCAGCAGCTTAGAGAGAGGGTCGAATGAGCAGTTCTTC
CASSLERGSNEQFF
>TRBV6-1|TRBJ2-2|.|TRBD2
TGTGCCAGTCGACTAGCGGGGGGTGGCGGGGAGCTGTTTTTT
CASRLAGGGGELFF
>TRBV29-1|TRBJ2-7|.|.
TGCAGCGTTGACACTGGGGGCACCTACGAGCAGTACTTC
CSVDTGGTYEQYF
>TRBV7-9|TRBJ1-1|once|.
TGTGCCAGCAGCGCGCGAGTTACTGAAGCTTTCTTT
CASSARVTEAFF
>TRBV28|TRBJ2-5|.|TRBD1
TGTGCCAGCAGTTTACCCGACAGGGGGAGGGAGACCCAGTACTTC
CASSLPDRGRETQYF
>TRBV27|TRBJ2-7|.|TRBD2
TGTGCCAGCAGTTTCGAGGGAGGGTCTCGGGTTAAGCAGTACTTC
CASSFEGGSRVKQYF
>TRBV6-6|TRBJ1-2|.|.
TGTGCCAGCAGTTATCAGGAACGGAGCGGCTACACCTTC
CASSYQERSGYTF
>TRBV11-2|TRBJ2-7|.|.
TGTGCCAGCAGCTTAAGCGGCACCACCTACGAGCAGTACTTC
CASSLSGTTYEQYF
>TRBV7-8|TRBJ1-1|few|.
TGTGCCAGCAGCTTAGCGGGGGGAAGAGGAGCTTTCTTT
CASSLAGGRGAFF
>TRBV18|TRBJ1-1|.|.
TGTGCCAGCTCAGAGGCTATGAACACTGAAGCTTTCTTT
CASSEAMNTEAFF
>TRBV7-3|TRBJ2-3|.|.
TGTGCCAGCAGCTTCTTTAGCACAGATACGCAGTATTTT
CASSFFSTDTQYF
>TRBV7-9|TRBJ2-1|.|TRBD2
TGTGCCAGCAGCTTAGGGCTAGCGGGAGTACATGAGCAGTTCTTC
CASSLGLAGVHEQFF
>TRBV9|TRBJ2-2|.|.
TGTGCCAGCAGCGTAGGACTGAACACCGGGGAGCTGTTTTTT
CASSVGLNTGELFF
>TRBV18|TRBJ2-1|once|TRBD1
TGTGCCAGCTCACCAGCGGGACAGGGGTCTGAGCAGTTCTTC
CASSPAGQGSEQFF
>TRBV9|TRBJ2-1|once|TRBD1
TGTGCCAGCAGCGTAAGACAGGGTTGGACTGAGCAGTTCTTC
CASSVRQGWTEQFF
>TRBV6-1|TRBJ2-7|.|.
TGTGCCAGCAAAGGGTACGAGCAGTACTTC
CASKGYEQYF
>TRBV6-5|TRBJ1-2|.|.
TGTGCCAGCAGTTACTTTCGGGAGGCGAACTATGGCTACACCTTC
CASSYFREANYGYTF
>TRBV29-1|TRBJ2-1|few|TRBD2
TGCAGCGTCCTTCCCGGACTAGCGGGAGGGGATGAGCAGTTCTTC
CSVLPGLAGGDEQFF
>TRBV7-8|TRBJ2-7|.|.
TGTGCCAGCAGCTATGAGTCTGGAGGGACCTACGAGCAGTACTTC
CASSYESGGTYEQYF
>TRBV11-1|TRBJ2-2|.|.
TGTGCCAGCAGCTTATTGAACACCGGGGAGCTGTTTTTT
CASSLLNTGELFF
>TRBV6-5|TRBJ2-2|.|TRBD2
TGTGCCAGCATAAGCGGGGGAACCGGGGAGCTGTTTTTT
CASISGGTGELFF
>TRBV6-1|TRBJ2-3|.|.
TGTGCCAGCAGTCGAGGGGAAATCACAGATACGCAGTATTTT
CASSRGEITDTQYF
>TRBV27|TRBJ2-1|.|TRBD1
TGTGCCAGCAGTTTATCGTACAGGGGGCTTTACAATGAGCAGTTCTTC
CASSLSYRGLYNEQFF
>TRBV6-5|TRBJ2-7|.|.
TGTGCCAGCAGTTACTCGAGGCAGGGTGGGGAGCAGTACTTC
CASSYSRQGGEQYF
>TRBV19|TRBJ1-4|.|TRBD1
TGTGCCAGTAGACCCGGGACAGGGGGGAATGAAAAACTGTTTTTT
CASRPGTGGNEKLFF
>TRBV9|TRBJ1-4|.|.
TGTGCCAGCAGCGAGGCAGGGGATGAAAAACTGTTTTTT
CASSEAGDEKLFF
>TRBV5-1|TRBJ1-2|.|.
TGCGCCAGCAGCATGAGCTATACGGGCTATGGCTACACCTTC
CASSMSYTGYGYTF